Listed below are T cell receptor beta chains from one sample, sequenced in a study of early T cells in non-severe SARS-CoV-2 infection. MiXCR, run by TCRdb on the 5' RACE reads, gives a single entry per CDR3 protein. The data hold about 22,000 distinct CDR3 sequences, with 3.5% to 4.5% observed a single time. Source material: whole blood. Receptors originate from an adult who was a healthcare worker with PCR-confirmed SARS-CoV-2 infection or an uninfected control (not recorded which). Each CDR3 is given with its conserved first and last residue. A D gene is named only where the DNA matches it firmly. Not every row has a clone size; where given, it reads once, few, many or a size class.

many,TRBV7-9,TRBD1,TRBJ1-2,CASSSRDRANYGYTF,TGTGCCAGCAGCTCCCGGGACAGAGCTAACTATGGCTACACCTTC
many,TRBV7-2,NA,TRBJ2-7,CASSPGIRPGEQYF,TGTGCCAGCAGCCCCGGGATACGACCGGGGGAGCAGTACTTC
NA,TRBV28,NA,TRBJ2-1,CASRLVEGLSYNEQFF,TGTGCCAGCAGACTCGTTGAGGGGCTGTCCTACAATGAGCAGTTCTTC
many,TRBV7-9,NA,TRBJ2-3,CASSLDPRTVGGTDTQYF,TGTGCCAGCAGCTTGGACCCACGGACGGTCGGGGGCACAGATACGCAGTATTTT
many,TRBV4-2,TRBD1,TRBJ2-5,CASSQDRGFETQYF,TGTGCCAGCAGCCAGGACAGGGGGTTTGAGACCCAGTACTTC
many,TRBV2,NA,TRBJ2-3,CASRENGPDTQYF,TGTGCCAGCAGAGAGAACGGCCCAGATACGCAGTATTTT
many,TRBV7-9,TRBD2,TRBJ2-1,CASSHAPRGGGRGDEQFF,TGTGCCAGCAGCCATGCCCCCAGGGGCGGGGGGAGAGGGGATGAGCAGTTCTTC
few,TRBV12-3/TRBV12-4,TRBD2,TRBJ2-3,CASSFAGLRSTDTQYF,TGTGCCAGCAGTTTTGCGGGACTAAGAAGCACAGATACGCAGTATTTT
many,TRBV2,NA,TRBJ2-7,CASQNRRLEQYF,TGTGCCAGCCAAAACCGGAGGCTCGAGCAGTACTTC
many,TRBV29-1,TRBD1,TRBJ2-2,CSVVGRGLAGELFF,TGCAGCGTTGTGGGCAGGGGGTTGGCCGGGGAGCTGTTTTTT
few,TRBV29-1,NA,TRBJ1-2,CSVPGADGYIF,TGCAGCGTCCCAGGGGCGGATGGCTACATCTTC
NA,TRBV6-1,NA,TRBJ1-4,CASSEAHDGSSREKLFF,TGTGCCAGCAGTGAAGCGCATGACGGTTCTTCTCGTGAAAAACTGTTTTTT
NA,TRBV12-3/TRBV12-4,NA,TRBJ1-6,CASSREAANSPLHF,TGTGCCAGCTCCCGGGAGGCAGCTAATTCACCCCTCCACTTT
many,TRBV19,TRBD2,TRBJ2-7,CASSPGLALSSYEQYF,TGTGCCAGTAGCCCAGGACTAGCGCTTAGCTCCTACGAGCAGTACTTC
many,TRBV7-7,NA,TRBJ1-1,CASSPGESGEAFF,TGTGCTAGCAGCCCAGGGGAATCTGGTGAAGCTTTCTTT
many,TRBV12-3/TRBV12-4,TRBD1,TRBJ2-1,CASSLATGGSYNEQFF,TGTGCCAGCAGTTTAGCGACAGGGGGCTCCTACAATGAGCAGTTCTTC
many,TRBV18,NA,TRBJ1-6,CASSFQGINSPLHF,TGTGCCAGCTCATTCCAGGGAATTAATTCACCCCTCCACTTT
many,TRBV5-1,NA,TRBJ2-1,CASSLGSGLGQFF,TGCGCCAGCAGCTTGGGTTCGGGACTCGGGCAGTTCTTC
many,TRBV21-1,NA,TRBJ1-1,CASSAGQEYTEAFF,TGTGCCAGCAGCGCGGGACAGGAGTACACTGAAGCTTTCTTT
medium-sized,TRBV20-1,TRBD2,TRBJ2-1,CSTSDPYNEQFF,TGCAGTACTAGCGACCCCTACAATGAGCAGTTCTTC
NA,TRBV12-3/TRBV12-4,NA,TRBJ2-4,CASNQDTDIQYF,TGTGCCAGCAATCAGGACACGGACATTCAGTACTTC
many,TRBV7-2,NA,TRBJ2-1,CASSLAVGLSYNEQFF,TGTGCCAGCAGCTTAGCGGTGGGACTCTCCTACAATGAGCAGTTCTTC
many,TRBV21-1,NA,TRBJ1-1,CASNLGPCLRGAFF,TGTGCCAGCAATTTAGGGCCCTGCCTGAGGGGAGCTTTCTTT
few,TRBV24-1,NA,TRBJ1-1,CATSDFRAQGAFF,TGTGCCACCAGTGATTTTAGGGCTCAGGGAGCTTTCTTT
many,TRBV28,NA,TRBJ1-1,CASTLGRGTEAFF,TGTGCCAGCACCCTAGGTCGGGGCACTGAAGCTTTCTTT
many,TRBV6-1,NA,TRBJ1-2,CASSEGLGRGSGYTF,TGTGCCAGCAGTGAAGGGCTCGGCAGGGGATCAGGCTACACCTTC
many,TRBV18,TRBD2,TRBJ2-5,CASSPSMILAGSETQYF,TGTGCCAGCTCACCATCGATGATACTAGCGGGATCAGAGACCCAGTACTTC
many,TRBV20-1,NA,TRBJ2-5,CSARLGLQETQYF,TGCAGTGCTAGATTAGGGCTTCAAGAGACCCAGTACTTC